Listed below are T cell receptor beta chains from one sample, sequenced in a study of spatial heterogeneity in lung cancer. Via MiXCR, TCRdb re-called the 5' RACE reads, giving one row per CDR3 protein. The table shows roughly 48,000 distinct CDR3 sequences, with approximately 12% occurring only once. The sequencing here drew on PBMCs, taken at surgery. Receptors originate from a female donor with early-stage non-small cell lung cancer. CDR3s include the opening cysteine and the closing phenylalanine or tryptophan. Each record gives: J gene, V gene, D gene, clone size, CDR3 protein, CDR3 DNA. The D gene is left open where the match is weak. Where a row states a size, it is once, few, many or the class of an expanded clone; other rows omit it.

j_call: TRBJ2-1
v_call: TRBV12-3/TRBV12-4
d_call: TRBD1
clone_size: few
cdr3_aa: CASSLTGGKYEQFF
cdr3_nt: TGTGCCAGCAGTTTGACAGGGGGCAAATACGAGCAGTTCTTC

j_call: TRBJ2-3
v_call: TRBV4-1
d_call: TRBD2
clone_size: few
cdr3_aa: CASSQTPGRGGPDTQYF
cdr3_nt: TGCGCCAGCAGCCAGACCCCCGGGCGGGGGGGCCCAGATACGCAGTATTTT

j_call: TRBJ2-1
v_call: TRBV27
d_call: .
clone_size: .
cdr3_aa: CASSWTVGNEQFF
cdr3_nt: TGTGCCAGCAGTTGGACAGTAGGCAATGAGCAGTTCTTC

j_call: TRBJ2-5
v_call: TRBV20-1
d_call: .
clone_size: .
cdr3_aa: CSASGKETQYF
cdr3_nt: TGCAGTGCTAGTGGCAAAGAGACCCAGTACTTC

j_call: TRBJ2-1
v_call: TRBV7-2
d_call: .
clone_size: few
cdr3_aa: CASSLSEGHYNEQFF
cdr3_nt: TGTGCCAGCAGCTTAAGCGAGGGGCACTACAATGAGCAGTTCTTC

j_call: TRBJ1-1
v_call: TRBV14
d_call: .
clone_size: few
cdr3_aa: CASSPGPSEAFF
cdr3_nt: TGTGCCAGCAGCCCGGGACCGTCTGAAGCTTTCTTT

j_call: TRBJ2-5
v_call: TRBV6-5
d_call: .
clone_size: few
cdr3_aa: CASSSRVAIQETQYF
cdr3_nt: TGTGCCAGCAGTTCGAGGGTAGCCATCCAAGAGACCCAGTACTTC

j_call: TRBJ1-5
v_call: TRBV14
d_call: .
clone_size: .
cdr3_aa: CASSQARGAQHF
cdr3_nt: TGTGCCAGCAGCCAAGCAAGGGGGGCCCAGCATTTT

j_call: TRBJ2-5
v_call: TRBV7-8
d_call: TRBD1
clone_size: .
cdr3_aa: CASSSNRTGGVFDF
cdr3_nt: TGTGCCAGCAGCTCGAATCGGACAGGGGGGGTTTTTGACTTC

j_call: TRBJ1-1
v_call: TRBV27
d_call: .
clone_size: few
cdr3_aa: CASSPLRGVLNTEAFF
cdr3_nt: TGTGCCAGCAGTCCACTCCGGGGGGTCCTGAACACTGAAGCTTTCTTT

j_call: TRBJ2-2
v_call: TRBV4-3
d_call: TRBD2
clone_size: .
cdr3_aa: CASSPHSGGQNTGELFF
cdr3_nt: TGCGCCAGCAGCCCTCATAGCGGGGGCCAGAACACCGGGGAGCTGTTTTTT

j_call: TRBJ2-7
v_call: TRBV5-1
d_call: TRBD1
clone_size: few
cdr3_aa: CASSLGQAVAYEQYF
cdr3_nt: TGCGCCAGCAGCTTAGGACAGGCGGTCGCCTACGAGCAGTACTTC

j_call: TRBJ1-5
v_call: TRBV20-1
d_call: .
clone_size: .
cdr3_aa: CSASAGPQQPQHF
cdr3_nt: TGCAGTGCGTCGGCAGGGCCCCAGCAGCCCCAGCATTTT

j_call: TRBJ2-3
v_call: TRBV3-1
d_call: .
clone_size: .
cdr3_aa: CASSHGTSTDTQYF
cdr3_nt: TGTGCCAGCAGCCACGGCACTTCCACAGATACGCAGTATTTT

j_call: TRBJ1-1
v_call: TRBV7-2
d_call: .
clone_size: .
cdr3_aa: CASSLEWVASGTEAFF
cdr3_nt: TGTGCCAGCAGCTTAGAATGGGTGGCCTCGGGGACTGAAGCTTTCTTT

j_call: TRBJ2-3
v_call: TRBV11-1
d_call: .
clone_size: few
cdr3_aa: CASSPVRTDTQYF
cdr3_nt: TGTGCCAGCAGCCCGGTTCGGACGGATACGCAGTATTTT

j_call: TRBJ2-1
v_call: TRBV28
d_call: .
clone_size: .
cdr3_aa: CATSHGDYNEQFF
cdr3_nt: TGTGCCACCAGCCATGGGGACTACAATGAGCAGTTCTTC

j_call: TRBJ1-1
v_call: TRBV4-1
d_call: .
clone_size: many
cdr3_aa: CASSQPRRGNTEAFF
cdr3_nt: TGCGCCAGCAGCCAACCCCGGAGGGGGAACACTGAAGCTTTCTTT

j_call: TRBJ2-7
v_call: TRBV5-1
d_call: TRBD1
clone_size: few
cdr3_aa: CASATGTGRDEQYF
cdr3_nt: TGCGCCAGCGCTACCGGGACAGGGCGCGACGAGCAGTACTTC

j_call: TRBJ2-3
v_call: TRBV6-4
d_call: .
clone_size: many
cdr3_aa: CASSERGSTDTQYF
cdr3_nt: TGTGCCAGCAGTGAACGGGGGAGCACAGATACGCAGTATTTT